The present TCR beta chain was sequenced within a study of memory CD4+ T cells and cytomegalovirus serostatus (dated by TCRdb to the late 2010s). With respect to the entire study: The roughly 33 healthy Belgian adults in the cohort included 9 who were CMV seropositive and roughly 25 who were CMV seronegative. CD4+ memory TCRbeta repertoires of a Belgian cohort with known cytomegalovirus serostatus were sequenced in order to replicate a published TCR-based CMV serostatus classifier. Results the study describes overall, beyond this receptor: The results were interpreted as suggesting that the CMV-associated TCR signature is mostly present in the CD4+ memory repertoire. Only CD4+CD45RO+ memory cells were sequenced, in contrast to the original study, in which naive and memory CD4+ and CD8+ populations were covered. Of 164 previously reported CMV-associated TCRbeta sequences, 67 appeared in the CD4+ memory repertoires, each in one to five individuals. On the Belgian cohort, the classifier based on the original framework reached a median bootstrapped AUC of 0.95, with a 95% CI of 0.76-1.00. For CMV serostatus prediction, a median bootstrapped AUC of about 0.96 was reached with the original framework, and a median bootstrapped AUC of roughly 0.92 was reached with a US-trained random forest.

Genomic DNA was extracted from sorted cells with the Quick-DNA Microprep Kit. Amplification of TCRbeta DNA was done with the immunoSEQ hsTCRbeta kit, following the protocol from the manufacturer. TCRbeta libraries were sequenced on an Illumina MiSeq instrument. Per the source publication's procedure: After out-of-frame sequences were removed, 2,204,828 distinct TCRbeta sequences remained, averaging around 67,000 per individual. Two values were used to score each individual: the count of roughly 180 previously reported CMV-associated TCRbeta sequences and the total count of productive distinct TCRbeta sequences. A beta-binomial model was reimplemented in Python, and random forests from scikit-learn, run with default parameters, were trained on data from the US cohort. Classifier performance on the Belgian cohort was reported as the median AUC with percentile confidence intervals calculated over 10,000 bootstrap iterations. In TCRdb, the immuneACCESS table is reduced to in-frame sequences with V and J assigned. These tables do not hold every clone; where another copy was compared, an unresolved V gene accounts for under half, and the others remain unexplained. The V and J calls and the clone size are those of that table, but D and trimming were determined from the DNA. For this sample the table gives under 35,000 clones, of which about 75% were detected only once. In total, the top ten clones hold 0.5% to 0.65% of the sample.

A FACSAria II was used to sort memory CD4+ T cells, defined as single viable CD3+CD4+CD8-CD45RO+ cells. CMV serostatus was assessed using a Roche Elecsys assay, by which serum IgG against CMV pp150, pp28, p38 and p52 was detected. After thawing, total CD4+ T cells were enriched by positive selection with CD4 magnetic microbeads. The samples came from a separate study whose specific focus was interrogating the CD4+ T cell memory repertoire. Peripheral blood mononuclear cells were isolated and cryopreserved according to standard operating procedures, and serum was stored at -80 degrees C. Staining used CD3-PerCP (BW264/56), CD4-APC (RPA-T4), CD45RO-PE (UCHT1) and CD8-Pacific Orange (3B5) antibodies, with Sytox blue excluding non-viable cells. Trimming removed 5 bases from V and 0 bases from J, leaving 17 bases between the germline ends. The germline V gene yields SNHLY for CDR1 and FYNNEI for CDR2. Spanning cysteine to phenylalanine, the CDR3 consists of 17 amino acids. Just CDR3 DNA is preserved here, 51 bases in frame from base 1.

This clone was counted a few times. It lacks a known antigen. Per-base qualities were not stored, and no clone one base away is much larger. Recombination connected TRBV2 to TRBJ2-4; TRBD1 might be the D gene, on 6 matching bases. The sequenced sample consisted of memory CD4+ T cells from blood. The TCR was taken from an adult in good health and CMV-seronegative. Some clones in this sample may be carry-over from other donors' samples. The bases read TGTGCCAGCAGTCAACCCGGACAGCGCCTAGCCAAAAACATTCAGTACTTC. This gives the protein CASSQPGQRLAKNIQYF. This CDR3, with the reference TRBV2 and TRBJ2-4 proteins standing in past its ends, gives the full variable domain EPEVTQTPSHQVTQMGQEVILRCVPISNHLYFYWYRQILGQKVEFLVSFYNNEISEKSEIFDDQFSVERPDGSNFTLKIRSTKLEDSAMYFCASSQPGQRLAKNIQYFGAGTRLSVL.